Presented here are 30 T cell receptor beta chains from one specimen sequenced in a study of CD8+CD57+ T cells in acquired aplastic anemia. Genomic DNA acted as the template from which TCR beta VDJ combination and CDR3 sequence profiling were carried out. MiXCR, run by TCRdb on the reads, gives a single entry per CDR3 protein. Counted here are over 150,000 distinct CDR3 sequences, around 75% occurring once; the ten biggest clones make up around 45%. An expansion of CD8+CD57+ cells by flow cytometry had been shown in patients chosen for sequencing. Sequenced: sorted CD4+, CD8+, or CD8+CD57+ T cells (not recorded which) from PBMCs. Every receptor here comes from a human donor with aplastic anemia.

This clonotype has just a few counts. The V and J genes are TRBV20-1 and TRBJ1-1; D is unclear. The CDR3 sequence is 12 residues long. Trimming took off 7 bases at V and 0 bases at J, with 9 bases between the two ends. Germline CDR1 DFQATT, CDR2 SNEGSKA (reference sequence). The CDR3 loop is CSGSGMNTEAFF. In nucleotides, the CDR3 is TGCAGTGGAAGCGGGATGAACACTGAAGCTTTCTTT.

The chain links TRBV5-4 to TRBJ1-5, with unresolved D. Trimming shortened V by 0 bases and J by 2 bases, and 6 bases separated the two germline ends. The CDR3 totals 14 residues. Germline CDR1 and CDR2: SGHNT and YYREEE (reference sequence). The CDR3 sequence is CASSLDMGNQPQHF. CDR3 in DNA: TGTGCCAGCAGCTTGGACATGGGCAATCAGCCCCAGCATTTT. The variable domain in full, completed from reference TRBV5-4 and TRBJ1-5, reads ETGVTQSPTHLIKTRGQQVTLRCSSQSGHNTVSWYQQALGQGPQFIFQYYREEENGRGNFPPRFSGLQFPNYSSELNVNALELDDSALYLCASSLDMGNQPQHFGDGTRLSIL.

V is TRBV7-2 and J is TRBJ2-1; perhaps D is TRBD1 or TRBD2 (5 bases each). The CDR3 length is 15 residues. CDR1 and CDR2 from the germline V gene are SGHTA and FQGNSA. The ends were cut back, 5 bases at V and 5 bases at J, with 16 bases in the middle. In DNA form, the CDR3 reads TGTGCCAGCAGCCCCAAGAGCCGGGGCGACAATGAGCAGTTCTTC. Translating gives CASSPKSRGDNEQFF.

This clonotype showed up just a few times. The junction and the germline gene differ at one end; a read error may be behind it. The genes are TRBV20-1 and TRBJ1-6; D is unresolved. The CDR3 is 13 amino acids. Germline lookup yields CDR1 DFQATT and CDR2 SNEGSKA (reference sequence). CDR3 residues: CSARDTGNSPLHF. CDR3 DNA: TGCAGTGCTAGAGATACGGGTAATTCGCCCCTCCACTTT.

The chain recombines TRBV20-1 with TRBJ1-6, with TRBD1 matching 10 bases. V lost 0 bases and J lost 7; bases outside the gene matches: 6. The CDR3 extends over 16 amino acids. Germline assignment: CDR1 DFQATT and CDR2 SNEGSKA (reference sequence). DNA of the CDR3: TGCAGTGCTAGAGACACAGGACAGGGGGGAAATTCACCCCTCCACTTT. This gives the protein CSARDTGQGGNSPLHF.

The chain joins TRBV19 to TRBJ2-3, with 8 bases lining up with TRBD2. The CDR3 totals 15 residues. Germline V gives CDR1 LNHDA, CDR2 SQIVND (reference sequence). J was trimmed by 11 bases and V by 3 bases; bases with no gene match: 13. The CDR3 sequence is CASSMLGLGDNEQYF. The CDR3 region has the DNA TGTGCCAGTAGTATGTTGGGACTAGGGGACAATGAGCAGTATTTT.

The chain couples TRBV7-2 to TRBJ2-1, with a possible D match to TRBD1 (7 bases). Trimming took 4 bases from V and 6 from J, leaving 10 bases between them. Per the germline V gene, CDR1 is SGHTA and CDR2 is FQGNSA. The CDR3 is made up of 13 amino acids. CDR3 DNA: TGTGCCAGCAGCTCAGGGGGGACCAATGAGCAGTTCTTC. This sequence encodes CASSSGGTNEQFF.

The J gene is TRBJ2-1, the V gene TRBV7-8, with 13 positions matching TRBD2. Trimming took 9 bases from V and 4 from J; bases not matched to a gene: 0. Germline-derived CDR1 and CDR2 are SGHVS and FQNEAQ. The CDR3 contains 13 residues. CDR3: CARGLAGYNEQFF. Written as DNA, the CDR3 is TGTGCCAGGGGACTAGCGGGGTACAATGAGCAGTTCTTC.

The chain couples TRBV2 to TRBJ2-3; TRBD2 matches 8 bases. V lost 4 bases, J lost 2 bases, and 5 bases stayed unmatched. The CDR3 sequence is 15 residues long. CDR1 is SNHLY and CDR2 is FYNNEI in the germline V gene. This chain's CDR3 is CASSGLAKSTDTQYF. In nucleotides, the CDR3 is TGTGCCAGCAGTGGACTAGCGAAATCCACAGATACGCAGTATTTT.

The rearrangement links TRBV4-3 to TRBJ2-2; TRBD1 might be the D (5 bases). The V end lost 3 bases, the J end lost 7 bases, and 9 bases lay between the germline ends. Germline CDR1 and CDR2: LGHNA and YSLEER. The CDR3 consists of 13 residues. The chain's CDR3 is CASSQRQGGELFF. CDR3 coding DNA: TGCGCCAGCAGCCAGAGGCAGGGCGGGGAGCTGTTTTTT.

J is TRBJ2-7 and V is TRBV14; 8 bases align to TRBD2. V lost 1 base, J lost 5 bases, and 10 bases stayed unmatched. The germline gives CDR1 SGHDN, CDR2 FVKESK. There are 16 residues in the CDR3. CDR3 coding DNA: TGTGCCAGCAGCCAAGTTCCCCAGGGACTAGTTCACGAGCAGTACTTC. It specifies CASSQVPQGLVHEQYF.

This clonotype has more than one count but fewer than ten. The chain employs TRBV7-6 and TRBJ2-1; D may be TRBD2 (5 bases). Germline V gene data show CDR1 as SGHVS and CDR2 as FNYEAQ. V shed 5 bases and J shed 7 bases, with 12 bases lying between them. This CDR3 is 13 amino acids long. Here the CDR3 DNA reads TGTGCCAGCAGCAGATCGGGGATAAATGAGCAGTTCTTC. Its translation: CASSRSGINEQFF.

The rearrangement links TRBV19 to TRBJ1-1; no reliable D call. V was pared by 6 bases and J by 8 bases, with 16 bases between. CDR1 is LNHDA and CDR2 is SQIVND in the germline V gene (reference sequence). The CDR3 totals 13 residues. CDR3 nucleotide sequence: TGTGCCAGTAGGTCCCGGCAGCCTTACGAAGCTTTCTTT. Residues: CASRSRQPYEAFF.

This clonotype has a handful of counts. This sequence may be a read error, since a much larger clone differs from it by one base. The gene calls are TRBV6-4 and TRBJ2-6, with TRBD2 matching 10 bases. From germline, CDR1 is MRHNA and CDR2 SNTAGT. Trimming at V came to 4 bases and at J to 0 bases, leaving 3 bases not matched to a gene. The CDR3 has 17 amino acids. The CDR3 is CASSGSGGGSGANVLTF. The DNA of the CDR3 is TGTGCCAGCAGTGGGAGCGGGGGGGGCTCTGGGGCCAACGTCCTGACTTTC.

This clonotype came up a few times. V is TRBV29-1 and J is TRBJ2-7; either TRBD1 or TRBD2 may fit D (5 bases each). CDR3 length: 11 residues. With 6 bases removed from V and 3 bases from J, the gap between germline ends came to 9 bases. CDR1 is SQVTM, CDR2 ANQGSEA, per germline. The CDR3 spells CSVQGVYEQYF. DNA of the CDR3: TGCAGCGTCCAGGGAGTCTACGAGCAGTACTTC.

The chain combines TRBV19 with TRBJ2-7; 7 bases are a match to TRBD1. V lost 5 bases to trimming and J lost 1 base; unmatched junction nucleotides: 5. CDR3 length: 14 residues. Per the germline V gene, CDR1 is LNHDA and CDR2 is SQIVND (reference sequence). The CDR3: CASSVTGTSYEQYF. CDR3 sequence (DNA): TGTGCCAGTAGTGTGACAGGGACGTCCTACGAGCAGTACTTC.

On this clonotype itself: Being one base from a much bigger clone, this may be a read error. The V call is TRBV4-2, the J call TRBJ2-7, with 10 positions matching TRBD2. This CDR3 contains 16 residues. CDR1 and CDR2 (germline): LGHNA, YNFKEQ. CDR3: CASSQGTSGDSYKQYF. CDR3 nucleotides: TGTGCCAGCAGCCAAGGGACTAGCGGCGACTCCTACAAGCAGTACTTC.

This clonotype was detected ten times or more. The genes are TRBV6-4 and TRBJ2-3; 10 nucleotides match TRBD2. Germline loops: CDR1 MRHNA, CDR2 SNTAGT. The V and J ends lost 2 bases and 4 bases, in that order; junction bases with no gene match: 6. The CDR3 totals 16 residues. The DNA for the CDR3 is TGTGCCAGCAGTGACATAGCGGGAGGTGCCCCAGATACGCAGTATTTT. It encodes CASSDIAGGAPDTQYF.

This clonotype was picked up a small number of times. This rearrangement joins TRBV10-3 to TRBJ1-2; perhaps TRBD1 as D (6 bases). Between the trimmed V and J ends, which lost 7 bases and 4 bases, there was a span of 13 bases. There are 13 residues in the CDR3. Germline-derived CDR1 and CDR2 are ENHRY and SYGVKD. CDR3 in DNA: TGTGCCATCAACGTCGACAGGCTCTATGGCTACACCTTC. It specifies CAINVDRLYGYTF.

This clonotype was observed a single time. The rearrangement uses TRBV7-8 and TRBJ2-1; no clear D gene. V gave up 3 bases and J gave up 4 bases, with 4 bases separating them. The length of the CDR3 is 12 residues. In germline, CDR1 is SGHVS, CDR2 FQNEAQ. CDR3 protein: CASSFTYNEQFF. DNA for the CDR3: TGTGCCAGCAGCTTTACATACAATGAGCAGTTCTTC.

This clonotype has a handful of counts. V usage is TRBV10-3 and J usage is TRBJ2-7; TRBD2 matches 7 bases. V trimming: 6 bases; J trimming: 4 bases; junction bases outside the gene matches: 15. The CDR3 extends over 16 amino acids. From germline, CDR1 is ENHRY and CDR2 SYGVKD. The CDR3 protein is CAISERTRGPTYEQYF. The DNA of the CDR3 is TGTGCCATCAGCGAACGGACTAGAGGGCCGACATACGAGCAGTACTTC.

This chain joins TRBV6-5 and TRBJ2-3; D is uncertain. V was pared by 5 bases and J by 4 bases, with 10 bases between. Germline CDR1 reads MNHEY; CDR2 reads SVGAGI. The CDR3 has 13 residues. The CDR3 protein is CASSIQVADTQYF. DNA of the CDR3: TGTGCCAGCAGTATACAAGTGGCAGATACGCAGTATTTT.

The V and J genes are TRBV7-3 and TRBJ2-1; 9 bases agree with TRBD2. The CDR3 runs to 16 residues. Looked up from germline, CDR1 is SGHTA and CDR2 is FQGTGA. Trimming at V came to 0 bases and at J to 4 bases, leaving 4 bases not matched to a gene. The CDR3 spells CASSLTRTSEYNEQFF. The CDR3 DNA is TGTGCCAGCAGCTTAACGCGGACTAGCGAATACAATGAGCAGTTCTTC.

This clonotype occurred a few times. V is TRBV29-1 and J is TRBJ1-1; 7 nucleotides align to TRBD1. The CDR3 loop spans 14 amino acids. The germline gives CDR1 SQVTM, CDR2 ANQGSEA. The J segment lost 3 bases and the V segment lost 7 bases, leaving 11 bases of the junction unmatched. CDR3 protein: CSATTGFSDTEAFF. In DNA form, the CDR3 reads TGCAGCGCCACGACAGGGTTCTCGGACACTGAAGCTTTCTTT.

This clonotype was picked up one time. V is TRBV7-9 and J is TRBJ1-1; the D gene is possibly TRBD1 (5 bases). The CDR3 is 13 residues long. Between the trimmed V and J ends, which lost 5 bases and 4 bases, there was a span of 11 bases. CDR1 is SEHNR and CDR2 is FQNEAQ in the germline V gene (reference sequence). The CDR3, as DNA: TGTGCCAGCAGCCCCCGAAGGGGCACTGAAGCTTTCTTT. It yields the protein CASSPRRGTEAFF.

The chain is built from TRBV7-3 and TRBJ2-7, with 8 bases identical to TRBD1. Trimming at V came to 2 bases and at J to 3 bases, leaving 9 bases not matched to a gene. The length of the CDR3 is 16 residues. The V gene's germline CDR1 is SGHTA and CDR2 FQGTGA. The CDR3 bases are TGTGCCAGCAGCTTAGGTGCCGGGACAGGAGTCTACGAGCAGTACTTC. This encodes CASSLGAGTGVYEQYF. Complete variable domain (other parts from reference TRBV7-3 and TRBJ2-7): GAGVSQTPSNKVTEKGKYVELRCDPISGHTALYWYRQSLGQGPEFLIYFQGTGAADDSGLPNDRFFAVRPEGSVSTLKIQRTERGDSAVYLCASSLGAGTGVYEQYFGPGTRLTVT.

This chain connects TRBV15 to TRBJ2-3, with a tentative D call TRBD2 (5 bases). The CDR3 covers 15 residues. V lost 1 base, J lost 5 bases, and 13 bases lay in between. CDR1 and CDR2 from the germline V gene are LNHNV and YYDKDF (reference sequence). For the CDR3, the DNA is TGTGCCACCAGCAGAGGGACTCAAGAAGGAGATACGCAGTATTTT. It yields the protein CATSRGTQEGDTQYF.

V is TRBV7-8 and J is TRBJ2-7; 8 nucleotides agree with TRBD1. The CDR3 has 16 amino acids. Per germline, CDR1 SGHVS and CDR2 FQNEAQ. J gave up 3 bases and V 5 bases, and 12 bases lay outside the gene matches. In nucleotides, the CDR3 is TGTGCCAGCAGCGGGACAGGTCGGTCAGAGGGCTACGAGCAGTACTTC. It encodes CASSGTGRSEGYEQYF.

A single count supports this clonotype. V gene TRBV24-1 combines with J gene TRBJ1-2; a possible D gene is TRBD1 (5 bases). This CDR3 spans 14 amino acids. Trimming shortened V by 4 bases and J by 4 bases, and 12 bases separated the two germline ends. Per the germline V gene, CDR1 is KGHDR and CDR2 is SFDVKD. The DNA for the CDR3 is TGTGCCACCAGTGACGCCGGACATACCTATGGCTACACCTTC. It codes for CATSDAGHTYGYTF.

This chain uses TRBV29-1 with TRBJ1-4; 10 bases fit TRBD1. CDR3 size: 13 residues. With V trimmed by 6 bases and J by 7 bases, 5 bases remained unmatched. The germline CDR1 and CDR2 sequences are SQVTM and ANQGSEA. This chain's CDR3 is CSVPGTGVEKLFF. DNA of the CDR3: TGCAGCGTCCCCGGGACAGGGGTTGAAAAACTGTTTTTT.